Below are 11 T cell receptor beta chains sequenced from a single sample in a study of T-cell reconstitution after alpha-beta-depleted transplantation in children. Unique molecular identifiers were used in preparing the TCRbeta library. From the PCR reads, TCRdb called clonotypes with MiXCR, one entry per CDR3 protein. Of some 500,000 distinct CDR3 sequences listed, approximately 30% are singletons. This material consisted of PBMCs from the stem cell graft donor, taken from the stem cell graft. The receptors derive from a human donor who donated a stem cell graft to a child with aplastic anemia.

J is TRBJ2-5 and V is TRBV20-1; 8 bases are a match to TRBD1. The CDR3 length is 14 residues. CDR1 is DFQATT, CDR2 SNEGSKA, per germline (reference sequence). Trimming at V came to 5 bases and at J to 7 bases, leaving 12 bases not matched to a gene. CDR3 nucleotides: TGCAGTGCTGGGGGGACAGGTGGGATCGGGACCCAGTACTTC. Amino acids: CSAGGTGGIGTQYF.

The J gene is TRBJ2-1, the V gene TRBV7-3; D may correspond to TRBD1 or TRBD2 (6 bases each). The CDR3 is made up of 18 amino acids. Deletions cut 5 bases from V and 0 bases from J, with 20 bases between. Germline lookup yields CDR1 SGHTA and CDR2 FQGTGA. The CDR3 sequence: CASSPWGTRESSYNEQFF. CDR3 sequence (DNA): TGTGCCAGCAGCCCCTGGGGGACACGGGAGAGCTCCTACAATGAGCAGTTCTTC.

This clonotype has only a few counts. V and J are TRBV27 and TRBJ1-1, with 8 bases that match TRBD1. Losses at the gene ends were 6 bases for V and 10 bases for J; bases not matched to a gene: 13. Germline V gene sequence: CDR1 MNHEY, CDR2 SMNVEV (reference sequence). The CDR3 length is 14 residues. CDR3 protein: CASSLAGGLGGAFF. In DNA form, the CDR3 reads TGTGCCAGCAGCTTAGCAGGGGGCTTGGGTGGAGCTTTCTTT.

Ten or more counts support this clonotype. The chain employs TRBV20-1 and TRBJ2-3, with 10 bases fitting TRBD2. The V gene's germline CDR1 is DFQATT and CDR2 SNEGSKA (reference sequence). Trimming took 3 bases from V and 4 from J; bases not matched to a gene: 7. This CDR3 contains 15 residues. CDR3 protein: CSASRIAGGADTQYF. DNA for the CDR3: TGCAGTGCTAGTCGCATAGCGGGAGGCGCAGATACGCAGTATTTT.

CDR3 nucleotides: TGTGCCAGCAGCTTAGGGACGGTAGCTTTCTTT. Its translation is CASSLGTVAFF. The V and J genes are TRBV7-8 and TRBJ1-1; D not certain. The CDR3 totals 11 residues. V lost 1 base to trimming and J lost 10 bases, with 7 bases between them. Germline V gives CDR1 SGHVS, CDR2 FQNEAQ.

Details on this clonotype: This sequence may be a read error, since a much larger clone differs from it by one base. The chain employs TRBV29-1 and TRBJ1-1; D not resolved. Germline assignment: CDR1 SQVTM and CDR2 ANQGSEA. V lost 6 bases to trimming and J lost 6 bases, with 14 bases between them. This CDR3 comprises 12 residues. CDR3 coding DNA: TGCAGCGTGCGGCGGAGGGAGGCTGAAGCTTTCTTT. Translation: CSVRRREAEAFF.

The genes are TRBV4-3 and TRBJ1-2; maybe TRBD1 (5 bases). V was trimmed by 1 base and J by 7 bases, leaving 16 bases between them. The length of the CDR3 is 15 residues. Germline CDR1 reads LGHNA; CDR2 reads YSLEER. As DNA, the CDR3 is TGCGCCAGCAGCCAAGGATCAGGGTTAAGGCTTGGCTACACCTTC. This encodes CASSQGSGLRLGYTF.

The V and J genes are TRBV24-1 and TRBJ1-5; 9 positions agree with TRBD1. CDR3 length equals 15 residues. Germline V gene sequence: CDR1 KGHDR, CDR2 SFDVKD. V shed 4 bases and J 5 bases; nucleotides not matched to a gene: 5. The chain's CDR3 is CATSDPGQGDQPQHF. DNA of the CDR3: TGTGCCACCAGTGACCCGGGACAGGGTGATCAGCCCCAGCATTTT.

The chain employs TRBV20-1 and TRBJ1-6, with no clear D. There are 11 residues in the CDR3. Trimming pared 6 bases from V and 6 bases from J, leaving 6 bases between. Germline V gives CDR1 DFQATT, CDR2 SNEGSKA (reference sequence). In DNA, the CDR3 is TGCAGTGCCACCCTTAATTCACCCCTCCACTTT. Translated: CSATLNSPLHF.

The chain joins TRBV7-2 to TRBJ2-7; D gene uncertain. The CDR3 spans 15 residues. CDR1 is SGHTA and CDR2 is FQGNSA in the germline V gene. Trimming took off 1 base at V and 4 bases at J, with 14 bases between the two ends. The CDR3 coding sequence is TGTGCCAGCAGCTTAGGGGCCGGAGTACAATACGAGCAGTACGTC. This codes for CASSLGAGVQYEQYV.

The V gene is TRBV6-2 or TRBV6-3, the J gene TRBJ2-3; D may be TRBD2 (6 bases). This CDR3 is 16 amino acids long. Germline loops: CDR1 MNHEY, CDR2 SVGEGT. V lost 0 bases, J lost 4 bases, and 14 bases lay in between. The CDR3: CASSYSIRENPDTQYF. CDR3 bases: TGTGCCAGCAGTTACTCGATACGGGAGAACCCAGATACGCAGTATTTT.